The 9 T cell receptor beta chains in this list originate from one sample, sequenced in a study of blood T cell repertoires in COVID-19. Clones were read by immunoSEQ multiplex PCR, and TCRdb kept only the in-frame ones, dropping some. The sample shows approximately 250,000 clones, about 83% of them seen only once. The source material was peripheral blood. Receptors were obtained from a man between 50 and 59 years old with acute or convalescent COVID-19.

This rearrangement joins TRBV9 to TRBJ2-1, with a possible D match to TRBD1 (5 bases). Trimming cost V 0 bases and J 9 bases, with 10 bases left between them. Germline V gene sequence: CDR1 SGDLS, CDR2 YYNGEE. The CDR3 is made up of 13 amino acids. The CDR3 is CASSVALQAEQFF. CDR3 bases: TGTGCCAGCAGCGTAGCACTACAGGCTGAGCAGTTCTTC.

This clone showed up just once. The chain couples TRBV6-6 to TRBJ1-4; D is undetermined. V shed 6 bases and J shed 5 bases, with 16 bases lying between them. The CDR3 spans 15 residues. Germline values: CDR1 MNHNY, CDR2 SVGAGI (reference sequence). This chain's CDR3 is CASSPDWKGNEKLFF. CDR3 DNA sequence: TGTGCCAGCAGCCCGGACTGGAAAGGAAATGAAAAACTGTTTTTT.

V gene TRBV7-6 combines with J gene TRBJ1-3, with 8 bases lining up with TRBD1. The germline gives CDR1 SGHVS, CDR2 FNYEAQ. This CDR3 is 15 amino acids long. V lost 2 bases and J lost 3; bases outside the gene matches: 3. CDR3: CASSLQGAVGNTIYF. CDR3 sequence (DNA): TGTGCCAGCAGCTTACAGGGGGCGGTTGGAAACACCATATATTTT.

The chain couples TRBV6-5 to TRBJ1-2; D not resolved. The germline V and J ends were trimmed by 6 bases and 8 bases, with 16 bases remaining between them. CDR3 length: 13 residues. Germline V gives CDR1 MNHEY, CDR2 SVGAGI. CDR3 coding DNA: TGTGCCAGCAGGGAGACGGCGGGAGGCGGCTACACCTTC. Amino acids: CASRETAGGGYTF.

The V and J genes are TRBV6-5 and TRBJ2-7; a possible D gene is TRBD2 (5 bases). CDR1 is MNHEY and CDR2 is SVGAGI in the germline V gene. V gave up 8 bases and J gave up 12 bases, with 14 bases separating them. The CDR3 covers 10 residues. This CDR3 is CASFGGSPYF. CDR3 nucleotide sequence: TGTGCCAGCTTCGGAGGCTCCCCGTACTTC.

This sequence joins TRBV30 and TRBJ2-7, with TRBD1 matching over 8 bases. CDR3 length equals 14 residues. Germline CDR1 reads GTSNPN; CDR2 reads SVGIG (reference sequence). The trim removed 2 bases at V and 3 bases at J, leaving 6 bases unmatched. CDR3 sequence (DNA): TGTGCCTGGAGTACCCCGGGACAGGTCTACGAGCAGTACTTC. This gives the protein CAWSTPGQVYEQYF.

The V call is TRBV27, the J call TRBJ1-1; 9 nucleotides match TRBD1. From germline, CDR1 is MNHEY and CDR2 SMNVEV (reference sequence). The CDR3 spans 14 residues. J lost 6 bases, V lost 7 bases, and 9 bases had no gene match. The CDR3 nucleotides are TGTGCCAGCAACCCGGGACAGGGCTTATCTGAAGCTTTCTTT. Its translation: CASNPGQGLSEAFF.

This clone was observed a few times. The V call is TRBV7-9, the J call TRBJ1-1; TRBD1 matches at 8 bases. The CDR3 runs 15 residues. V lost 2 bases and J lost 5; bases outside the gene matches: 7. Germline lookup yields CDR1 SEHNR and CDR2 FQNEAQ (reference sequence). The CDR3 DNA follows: TGTGCCAGCAGCTTAAGTCGAACAGGGGGGACTGAAGCTTTCTTT. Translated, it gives CASSLSRTGGTEAFF.

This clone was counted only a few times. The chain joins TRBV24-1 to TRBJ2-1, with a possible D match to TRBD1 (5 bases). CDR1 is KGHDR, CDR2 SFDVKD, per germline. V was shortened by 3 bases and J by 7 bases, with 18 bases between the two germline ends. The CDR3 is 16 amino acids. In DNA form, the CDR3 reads TGTGCCACCAGTGATACCGACAGAGCATTCATGAATGAGCAGTTCTTC. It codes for CATSDTDRAFMNEQFF.